The 23 T cell receptor beta chains in this list originate from one sample, sequenced in a study of control samples from healthy donors and cancer patients. Only in-frame clones appear in the TCRdb table, and some are missing; sequencing was by immunoSEQ multiplex PCR. The sample includes about 61,000 clones, 90% seen only once; the top ten take around 5.9%. The sequencing sample was made of PBMCs. The receptors shown here come from a man aged 55-75 years with colorectal cancer.

V and J are TRBV7-9 and TRBJ2-1, with D tentatively TRBD2 (6 bases). CDR1 and CDR2 (germline): SEHNR, FQNEAQ (reference sequence). V was shortened by 4 bases and J by 8 bases, with 18 bases between the two germline ends. This CDR3 has 15 amino acids. CDR3: CASSSIPGVADEQFF. In DNA form, the CDR3 reads TGTGCCAGCAGCTCTATCCCGGGAGTTGCGGATGAGCAGTTCTTC.

The sample holds one count of this clone. This sequence joins TRBV2 and TRBJ2-3; 8 nucleotides line up with TRBD2. CDR3 size: 15 residues. The ends lost 5 bases at V and 1 base at J; junction bases unmatched: 5. The germline gives CDR1 SNHLY, CDR2 FYNNEI. CDR3 nucleotides: TGTGCCAGCAGTCCTTTTAGCGGGGGCACAGATACGCAGTATTTT. This codes for CASSPFSGGTDTQYF.

The sample holds one count of this clone. The V call is TRBV5-4, the J call TRBJ2-6; possibly TRBD1 for D (6 bases). Looked up from germline, CDR1 is SGHNT and CDR2 is YYREEE (reference sequence). Trimming cost V 4 bases and J 0 bases, with 17 bases left between them. The CDR3 contains 18 residues. This chain's CDR3 is CASSPPGHRSSGANVLTF. The CDR3 region has the DNA TGTGCCAGCAGCCCCCCGGGACACAGAAGCTCTGGGGCCAACGTCCTGACTTTC. The full variable domain, completed using reference TRBV5-4 and TRBJ2-6, is ETGVTQSPTHLIKTRGQQVTLRCSSQSGHNTVSWYQQALGQGPQFIFQYYREEENGRGNFPPRFSGLQFPNYSSELNVNALELDDSALYLCASSPPGHRSSGANVLTFGAGSRLTVL.

This clone came up a few times. Other DNA sequences in the same sample also yield this CDR3. The chain couples TRBV7-9 to TRBJ2-5; D is uncertain. Germline loops: CDR1 SEHNR, CDR2 FQNEAQ (reference sequence). This CDR3 region has 13 residues. Trimming took 0 bases from V and 4 from J, leaving 6 bases between them. CDR3 in DNA: TGTGCCAGCAGCTTAGCGGGTGGAGAGACCCAGTACTTC. Residues: CASSLAGGETQYF.

This chain uses TRBV30 with TRBJ2-5; possibly TRBD2 for D (7 bases). Deletions cut 0 bases from V and 1 base from J, with 15 bases between. The CDR3 runs to 16 residues. Germline CDR1 is GTSNPN and CDR2 is SVGIG (reference sequence). For the CDR3, the DNA is TGTGCCTGGAGTGTACGGGCGGGGGCCCCCCAAGAGACCCAGTACTTC. This encodes CAWSVRAGAPQETQYF.

This chain joins TRBV3-1 (or the pseudogene TRBV3-2) and TRBJ1-5; tentative D call: TRBD1 (6 bases). V gave up 0 bases and J gave up 5 bases, with 14 bases separating them. The length of the CDR3 is 16 residues. CDR1 is LGHDT, CDR2 YNNKEL, per germline (reference sequence). The CDR3 spells CASSQDGAGEHQPQHF. CDR3 in DNA: TGTGCCAGCAGCCAAGACGGGGCAGGGGAGCATCAGCCCCAGCATTTT.

As DNA, the CDR3 is TGTGCCAGCAGTTCTAGCGGGGGGAACTACAATGAGCAGTTCTTC. It specifies CASSSSGGNYNEQFF. The chain employs TRBV6-5 and TRBJ2-1, with TRBD2 matching 11 bases. The ends lost 4 bases at V and 3 bases at J; junction bases unmatched: 2. CDR1 and CDR2 (germline): MNHEY, SVGAGI. This CDR3 is built from 15 residues.

The chain uses TRBV6-5 and TRBJ2-7, with a tentative D call TRBD1 (5 bases). The V end was cut by 11 bases, the J end by 4 bases, with 9 bases between. Germline assignment: CDR1 MNHEY and CDR2 SVGAGI. This CDR3 is 10 amino acids long. CDR3 DNA: TGTGCCCATGGGGCGTACGAGCAGTACTTC. Translating gives CAHGAYEQYF.

This chain joins TRBV5-1 and TRBJ1-3; D is undetermined. The CDR3 loop spans 14 amino acids. Germline-derived CDR1 and CDR2 are SGHRS and YFSETQ. Trimming stripped 5 bases from V and 0 bases from J, with 9 bases between. CDR3 sequence: CASSSSSSGNTIYF. For the CDR3, the DNA is TGCGCCAGCAGTTCAAGCAGCTCTGGAAACACCATATATTTT.

V gene TRBV6-5 combines with J gene TRBJ2-5; 8 bases are a match to TRBD2. Trimming took 5 bases from V and 2 from J; bases not matched to a gene: 7. This CDR3 spans 15 amino acids. From germline, CDR1 is MNHEY and CDR2 SVGAGI. The CDR3 is CASSPAGGEQETQYF. Written as DNA, the CDR3 is TGTGCCAGCAGTCCGGCCGGGGGGGAACAAGAGACCCAGTACTTC.

V usage is TRBV10-3 and J usage is TRBJ2-2; D possibly uses TRBD1 or TRBD2 (5 bases each). The V and J ends lost 10 bases and 0 bases respectively, with 12 bases between them. The CDR3 spans 14 residues. Germline V gives CDR1 ENHRY, CDR2 SYGVKD. DNA for the CDR3: TGTGCCACTGGTTGGGGACCGAACACCGGGGAGCTGTTTTTT. Its protein product is CATGWGPNTGELFF.

V usage is TRBV5-6 and J usage is TRBJ2-2; D call uncertain. Looked up from germline, CDR1 is SGHDT and CDR2 is YYEEEE. CDR3 length: 14 amino acids. Trimming left V 4 bases short and J 2 bases short, with 9 bases between. In DNA, the CDR3 is TGTGCCAGCAGCCCGTACAGAAACACCGGGGAGCTGTTTTTT. It encodes CASSPYRNTGELFF.

The V gene is TRBV6-7, the J gene TRBJ1-2, with TRBD1 as a possible D gene (5 bases). TRBV6-7 is filed as an ORF, its function uncertain. Between the trimmed V and J ends, which lost 1 base and 5 bases, there was a span of 17 bases. There are 16 residues in the CDR3. CDR3 DNA: TGTGCCAGCAGTTACTGGCCGATCCCGGGACGGTATGGCTACACCTTC. This translates into CASSYWPIPGRYGYTF.

The chain is built from TRBV28 and TRBJ2-2; 7 bases are a match to TRBD1. CDR3 size: 17 residues. J lost 3 bases, V lost 2 bases, and 9 bases had no gene match. CDR1 and CDR2 (germline): MDHEN, SYDVKM. The CDR3 loop is CASSLDRVGAYTGELFF. CDR3 sequence (DNA): TGTGCCAGCAGTTTAGACAGGGTGGGAGCGTACACCGGGGAGCTGTTTTTT.

The chain combines TRBV6-1 with TRBJ1-4; no clear D. The CDR3 has 13 residues. Trimming removed 7 bases from V and 8 bases from J, with 14 bases in between. CDR1 is MNHNS, CDR2 SASEGT, per germline. This CDR3 is CASTNKNPEKLFF. DNA of the CDR3: TGTGCCAGCACCAACAAAAACCCCGAAAAACTGTTTTTT.

The chain is built from TRBV9 and TRBJ1-1; TRBD1 is a possible D gene (6 bases). The CDR3 is 13 residues long. Germline CDR1 reads SGDLS; CDR2 reads YYNGEE. The germline V and J ends were trimmed by 4 bases and 11 bases, with 18 bases remaining between them. Here the CDR3 reads CASSPIRGGTAFF. The CDR3 bases are TGTGCCAGCAGCCCTATCAGGGGTGGTACGGCTTTCTTT. Looking up the rest from reference TRBV9 and TRBJ1-1 gives the full variable domain: DSGVTQTPKHLITATGQRVTLRCSPRSGDLSVYWYQQSLDQGLQFLIQYYNGEERAKGNILERFSAQQFPDLHSELNLSSLELGDSALYFCASSPIRGGTAFFGQGTRLTVV.

The CDR3 loop reads CASSLWGNTEAFF. CDR3 in DNA: TGCGCCAGCAGCCTGTGGGGGAACACTGAAGCTTTCTTT. The V gene is TRBV4-3, the J gene TRBJ1-1, with D unresolved. This CDR3 spans 13 amino acids. The V gene's germline CDR1 is LGHNA and CDR2 YSLEER. V was shortened by 4 bases and J by 1 base, with 7 bases between the two germline ends.

The J gene is TRBJ2-7, the V gene TRBV4-3, with no clear D. Trimming shortened V by 2 bases and J by 4 bases, and 12 bases separated the two germline ends. The CDR3 has 14 amino acids. CDR1 is LGHNA and CDR2 is YSLEER in the germline V gene. CDR3 nucleotide sequence: TGCGCCAGCAGCCAAACCCCGGACGGTTACGAGCAGTACTTC. This gives the protein CASSQTPDGYEQYF.

The chain links TRBV7-2 to TRBJ2-7; D possibly corresponds to TRBD2 (5 bases). The CDR3 spans 14 residues. V gave up 5 bases and J gave up 2 bases, with 13 bases separating them. Germline V gene sequence: CDR1 SGHTA, CDR2 FQGNSA. The CDR3 loop reads CASSPRTYTYEQYF. The CDR3 DNA reads as TGTGCCAGCAGCCCGAGGACTTACACCTACGAGCAGTACTTC. The whole variable domain, remainder taken from reference TRBV7-2 and TRBJ2-7, is GAGVSQSPSNKVTEKGKDVELRCDPISGHTALYWYRQSLGQGLEFLIYFQGNSAPDKSGLPSDRFSAERTGGSVSTLTIQRTQQEDSAVYLCASSPRTYTYEQYFGPGTRLTVT.

The gene calls are TRBV28 and TRBJ1-2, with 8 bases matching TRBD1. The CDR3 spans 16 residues. Germline CDR1 MDHEN, CDR2 SYDVKM. V gave up 6 bases and J gave up 0 bases; unmatched junction bases: 9. The CDR3 nucleotides read TGTGCCAGCAGCTCTATTAGGACAGGGCCTAACTATGGCTACACCTTC. This translates into CASSSIRTGPNYGYTF.

This chain connects TRBV7-9 to TRBJ1-4; possible D gene TRBD1, 6 bases. The CDR3 loop spans 15 amino acids. V was cut by 5 bases and J by 5 bases, with 15 bases left in between. Germline loops: CDR1 SEHNR, CDR2 FQNEAQ (reference sequence). CDR3 nucleotides: TGTGCCAGCAGCCCCCAGGGGACATTAAATGAAAAACTGTTTTTT. Translated, it gives CASSPQGTLNEKLFF.

The chain is built from TRBV7-3 and TRBJ2-7; TRBD1 matches at 10 bases. Unmatched junction bases numbered 7, after V lost 4 bases and J lost 4 bases. The CDR3 is made up of 15 amino acids. Germline V gene lookup returns CDR1 SGHTA and CDR2 FQGTGA. The CDR3 DNA reads TGTGCCAGCAGCTCCACCCGGGACAGGGGATACGAGCAGTACTTC. This gives the protein CASSSTRDRGYEQYF.

The gene calls are TRBV5-1 and TRBJ2-5; TRBD1 matches at 12 bases. V shed 3 bases, J shed 4 bases, and the junction held 7 bases outside the gene matches. The CDR3 runs to 16 residues. Looked up from germline, CDR1 is SGHRS and CDR2 is YFSETQ. CDR3 sequence: CASSWGTGGVPETQYF. The CDR3 DNA sequence: TGCGCCAGCAGCTGGGGGACAGGGGGCGTTCCAGAGACCCAGTACTTC.